This entry features one T cell receptor beta chain sequence. Antigen specificity is unknown. Germline lookup yields CDR1 MGHRA and CDR2 YSYEKL. Trimming took off 4 bases at V and 9 bases at J, with 16 bases between the two ends. This CDR3 comprises 13 residues. 5'RACE primed from the constant segment yielded TCR alpha and TCR beta cDNA libraries bearing sample barcodes and UMIs. From the 5' RACE reads, TCRdb called clonotypes with MiXCR, one entry per CDR3 protein. The table shows around 430,000 distinct CDR3 sequences, with more than 15% occurring only once. The sample originates from a study of T-cell memory formation after mild COVID-19. Findings and limits, study-wide: Later expanders leaned toward CD4+, whereas clones contracting from day 15 to 85 were balanced CD4/CD8. Certain responding clones were present in pre-infection memory, suggesting participation of cross-reactive memory. The second-wave clones peaking on day 37 were not confirmed as SARS-CoV-2-specific.

V gene TRBV4-1 combines with J gene TRBJ2-7; D unclear. This receptor was taken from a man aged 18-30 years who had mild COVID-19 (a few samples of this study predate the infection). Cell type and time point are not known. Sequenced material: PBMCs or a T cell subset sorted from them (not recorded which). The CDR3 sequence is CASSPPGGLGQYF. DNA of the CDR3: TGCGCCAGCAGCCCTCCCGGCGGCCTGGGGCAGTACTTC.